The 28 T cell receptor beta chains below all came from one sample that was sequenced in a study of T-cell reconstitution after alpha-beta-depleted transplantation in children. Unique molecular identifiers were used in preparing the TCRbeta library. TCRdb re-analysed the PCR reads in MiXCR, keeping a single row per CDR3 protein. The table shows about 980,000 distinct CDR3 sequences, with about 29% occurring only once. Sequencing was performed on PBMCs, mostly from graft donor cells, taken 360 days after TCRalphabeta/CD19-depleted stem cell transplant. The receptors derive from a boy under two years old who had a stem cell transplant for SCID, so the T cells may come from the graft donor.

The CDR3 region has the DNA TGTGCCAGCAGTCTCGTACAGGAGGAGTTCTTC. As protein: CASSLVQEEFF. The genes are TRBV12-3 or TRBV12-4 and TRBJ2-1; either TRBD1 or TRBD2 may supply D (5 bases each). This CDR3 region has 11 residues. V lost 5 bases, J lost 14 bases, and 13 bases lay in between.

This clonotype showed up just a few times. J is TRBJ1-1 and V is TRBV3-1; D remains ambiguous. Trimming stripped 3 bases from V and 3 bases from J, with 11 bases between. Germline V gene lookup returns CDR1 LGHDT and CDR2 YNNKEL (reference sequence). The CDR3 runs to 14 residues. In DNA, the CDR3 is TGTGCCAGCAGCCACCCTACCGGCTACACTGAAGCTTTCTTT. Translated, it gives CASSHPTGYTEAFF.

As DNA, the CDR3 is TGTGCCACCAGCAGAGATGGCACAGGGGGTCCATATAGCAATCAGCCCCAGCATTTT. Protein product: CATSRDGTGGPYSNQPQHF. This chain links TRBV15 with TRBJ1-5; TRBD1 agrees at 8 bases. The CDR3 runs 19 residues. V was clipped by 0 bases and J by 0 bases; unmatched bases: 10. Germline values: CDR1 LNHNV, CDR2 YYDKDF (reference sequence).

This clonotype was picked up a small number of times. The rearrangement uses TRBV5-5 and TRBJ1-5; 8 bases are a match to TRBD1. J gave up 6 bases and V 3 bases, and 8 bases lay outside the gene matches. Germline loops: CDR1 SGHKS, CDR2 YYEKEE (reference sequence). This CDR3 comprises 15 residues. This CDR3 is CASSSGQGGGQPQHF. The CDR3 bases are TGTGCCAGCAGCTCCGGACAGGGCGGAGGTCAGCCCCAGCATTTT.

This clonotype was counted only a few times. The chain recombines TRBV7-6 with TRBJ1-3, with unresolved D. This CDR3 has 15 residues. With 0 bases removed from V and 1 base from J, the gap between germline ends came to 7 bases. The germline gives CDR1 SGHVS, CDR2 FNYEAQ. The CDR3 nucleotides read TGTGCCAGCAGCTTAGCGCCGGGATCTGGAAACACCATATATTTT. Amino acids: CASSLAPGSGNTIYF.

The CDR3 loop reads CASSLTGGAGNTEAFF. CDR3 bases: TGCGCCAGCAGTCTGACAGGGGGCGCCGGGAACACTGAAGCTTTCTTT. This chain joins TRBV5-1 and TRBJ1-1; 10 bases are shared with TRBD1. V dropped 5 bases and J dropped 1; count of bases not matched to a gene: 8. There are 16 residues in the CDR3. The germline gives CDR1 SGHRS, CDR2 YFSETQ.

This clonotype was seen a handful of times. The chain couples TRBV11-2 to TRBJ2-3; 14 bases are a match to TRBD2. Germline lookup yields CDR1 SGHAT and CDR2 FQNNGV. V lost 1 base and J lost 6; bases outside the gene matches: 3. The CDR3 has 16 residues. CDR3 DNA sequence: TGTGCCAGCAGCTTAGCCGGGACTAGCGGGGGTGATACGCAGTATTTT. Protein sequence: CASSLAGTSGGDTQYF.

Points on this clonotype: A much bigger clone sits one base away, suggesting this may be a read error. V usage is TRBV20-1 and J usage is TRBJ2-1; 7 bases are a match to TRBD2. Germline lookup yields CDR1 DFQATT and CDR2 SNEGSKA (reference sequence). The CDR3 has 15 residues. The CDR3 spells CSAPLSGVSCNEQFF. For the CDR3, the DNA is TGCAGTGCTCCCCTAAGCGGGGTCTCCTGCAATGAGCAGTTCTTC.

The gene calls are TRBV5-1 and TRBJ2-6; D ambiguous. V was cut by 3 bases and J by 0 bases, with 13 bases left in between. Per germline, CDR1 SGHRS and CDR2 YFSETQ. The CDR3 consists of 17 residues. The CDR3 DNA follows: TGCGCCAGCAGCTCCAGGACCTTCAGCTCTGGGGCCAACGTCCTGACTTTC. Protein product: CASSSRTFSSGANVLTF.

This clonotype was found a few times. The chain uses TRBV20-1 and TRBJ1-1; unclear D gene. Between the trimmed V and J ends, which lost 0 bases and 0 bases, there was a span of 8 bases. Germline V lookup: CDR1 DFQATT, CDR2 SNEGSKA (reference sequence). The CDR3 covers 14 residues. The DNA of the CDR3 is TGCAGTGCTAGAGAGCGCAGACTGAACACTGAAGCTTTCTTT. Translation: CSARERRLNTEAFF.

For this clonotype: One junction end disagrees with the germline gene, perhaps due to a read error. The chain combines TRBV5-1 with TRBJ2-5, with D hard to call. Per the germline V gene, CDR1 is SGHRS and CDR2 is YFSETQ. The CDR3 is 15 residues long. The CDR3 sequence is CASSLDTAGREPQYF. The CDR3 DNA reads TGCGCCAGCAGCTTGGATACCGCCGGTCGAGAGCCCCAGTACTTC. Looking up the rest from reference TRBV5-1 and TRBJ2-5 gives the full variable domain: KAGVTQTPRYLIKTRGQQVTLSCSPISGHRSVSWYQQTPGQGLQFLFEYFSETQRNKGNFPGRFSGRQFSNSRSEMNVSTLELGDSALYLCASSLDTAGREPQYFGPGTRLLVL.

This clonotype was found a few times. The V gene is TRBV12-3 or TRBV12-4, the J gene TRBJ2-1, with D tentatively TRBD2 (6 bases). The CDR3 consists of 13 residues. Trimming removed 2 bases from V and 9 bases from J, with 11 bases in between. The CDR3 here is CASSLPGDGEQFF. CDR3 bases: TGTGCCAGCAGTTTACCGGGAGACGGTGAGCAGTTCTTC.

V and J are TRBV5-1 and TRBJ2-3, with D unresolved. In germline, CDR1 is SGHRS, CDR2 YFSETQ. CDR3 length: 12 residues. Deletions cut 3 bases from V and 6 bases from J, with 8 bases between. DNA of the CDR3: TGCGCCAGCAGCTGGGGTAGGGATACGCAGTATTTT. Its protein product is CASSWGRDTQYF.

CDR3 DNA sequence: TGTGCCAGCAGTGAAAGGCGGGCTGCCGGGGAGCTGTTTTTT. Protein: CASSERRAAGELFF. The chain is built from TRBV6-1 and TRBJ2-2; possibly TRBD2 for D (5 bases). Germline CDR1 reads MNHNS; CDR2 reads SASEGT. The CDR3 is 14 residues long. Trimming took off 2 bases at V and 6 bases at J, with 10 bases between the two ends.

The chain has TRBV29-1 and TRBJ1-2; D perhaps matches TRBD1 (6 bases). V was trimmed by 5 bases and J by 0 bases, leaving 10 bases between them. Per germline, CDR1 SQVTM and CDR2 ANQGSEA. This CDR3 region has 13 residues. DNA of the CDR3: TGCAGCGTTATGACAGGAGCTAACTATGGCTACACCTTC. Translating gives CSVMTGANYGYTF.

V and J are TRBV5-1 and TRBJ2-7; D not resolved. Germline CDR1 is SGHRS and CDR2 is YFSETQ. Trimming took 3 bases from V and 2 from J, leaving 9 bases between them. This CDR3 region has 13 residues. CDR3 amino acids: CASSSSLTYEQYF. The CDR3 nucleotides are TGCGCCAGCAGCTCCAGCTTGACCTACGAGCAGTACTTC. The full variable domain, rest sourced from reference TRBV5-1 and TRBJ2-7, is KAGVTQTPRYLIKTRGQQVTLSCSPISGHRSVSWYQQTPGQGLQFLFEYFSETQRNKGNFPGRFSGRQFSNSRSEMNVSTLELGDSALYLCASSSSLTYEQYFGPGTRLTVT.

This clonotype has only a few counts. This CDR3 is CASSPRGVTSGDTQYF. CDR3 nucleotides: TGTGCCAGCAGCCCGCGCGGCGTTACGTCCGGAGATACGCAGTATTTT. The chain uses TRBV5-5 and TRBJ2-3; unclear D gene. The germline V gene encodes CDR1 SGHKS and CDR2 YYEKEE (reference sequence). Trimming cost V 4 bases and J 5 bases, with 20 bases left between them. CDR3 length: 16 amino acids.

The V call is TRBV20-1, the J call TRBJ2-3; 9 bases agree with TRBD1. V was pared by 4 bases and J by 2 bases, with 16 bases of the junction left unmatched. CDR1 is DFQATT and CDR2 is SNEGSKA in the germline V gene (reference sequence). The CDR3 spans 18 residues. The CDR3 DNA sequence: TGCAGTGCTACATACAGGGGGCGCCCCTTAGTCCTCACAGATACGCAGTATTTT. It translates to CSATYRGRPLVLTDTQYF.

The rearrangement links TRBV15 to TRBJ2-6; D unresolved. Trimming stripped 1 base from V and 0 bases from J, with 10 bases between. Germline CDR1 and CDR2: LNHNV and YYDKDF (reference sequence). The CDR3 length is 17 residues. The DNA of the CDR3 is TGTGCCACCAGCAGAGGAGTTCGCGACTCTGGGGCCAACGTCCTGACTTTC. Encoded protein: CATSRGVRDSGANVLTF.

This clonotype was counted a few times. The chain joins TRBV5-8 to TRBJ2-3; 11 nucleotides agree with TRBD2. The CDR3 is 15 amino acids. Germline lookup yields CDR1 SGHTS and CDR2 YDEGEE. V shed 3 bases, J shed 8 bases, and the junction held 8 bases outside the gene matches. Written as DNA, the CDR3 is TGTGCCAGCAGCTCTAGCGGGGGGCCCCGGGGTACGCAGTATTTT. This gives the protein CASSSSGGPRGTQYF.

This sequence joins TRBV18 and TRBJ1-5; TRBD1 matches 8 bases. CDR3 length equals 15 residues. CDR1 and CDR2 from the germline V gene are KGHSH and LQKENI. Unmatched junction bases numbered 4, after V lost 6 bases and J lost 0 bases. The CDR3: CASSYQGASNQPQHF. The CDR3 nucleotides are TGTGCCAGCTCCTACCAGGGGGCTAGCAATCAGCCCCAGCATTTT.

This clonotype has a handful of counts. The chain carries TRBV5-6 and TRBJ2-5; D remains ambiguous. The CDR3 length is 12 residues. V lost 2 bases and J 3 bases, leaving 5 bases between the germline ends. Germline loops: CDR1 SGHDT, CDR2 YYEEEE. CDR3 amino acids: CASSLRKETQYF. The CDR3 DNA follows: TGTGCCAGCAGCTTACGGAAAGAGACCCAGTACTTC.

The CDR3 bases are TGCGCCAGCAGCCAAGCCGTCGGGACTCCTCTGAATGAGCAGTTCTTC. It specifies CASSQAVGTPLNEQFF. V and J are TRBV4-1 and TRBJ2-1, with D possibly being TRBD2 (6 bases). This CDR3 is built from 16 residues. With 1 base removed from V and 7 bases from J, the gap between germline ends came to 17 bases. Germline CDR1 and CDR2: MGHRA and YSYEKL.

This clonotype was counted only a few times. The rearrangement uses TRBV28 and TRBJ2-1, with 9 bases identical to TRBD1. Germline CDR1 is MDHEN and CDR2 is SYDVKM. This CDR3 region has 18 residues. The J segment lost 3 bases and the V segment lost 4 bases, leaving 13 bases of the junction unmatched. For the CDR3, the DNA is TGTGCCAGCAGTTCCTACCCCCGGGACAGGGCCCTCTACAATGAGCAGTTCTTC. Its translation is CASSSYPRDRALYNEQFF.

This clonotype occurred once. V gene TRBV29-1 combines with J gene TRBJ2-3; D is ambiguous. Per the germline V gene, CDR1 is SQVTM and CDR2 is ANQGSEA. This CDR3 contains 13 residues. With 0 bases removed from V and 5 bases from J, the gap between germline ends came to 9 bases. DNA of the CDR3: TGCAGCGTTGAAGATAGCCCAGGAGATACGCAGTATTTT. Translating it yields CSVEDSPGDTQYF.

This rearrangement joins TRBV4-2 to TRBJ2-3, with TRBD2 matching over 13 bases. The germline gives CDR1 LGHNA, CDR2 YNFKEQ. V trimming: 0 bases; J trimming: 3 bases; junction bases outside the gene matches: 9. The CDR3 contains 19 residues. CDR3 in amino acids: CASSQDSWGLAGFTDTQYF. For the CDR3, the DNA is TGTGCCAGCAGCCAAGATTCTTGGGGACTAGCGGGGTTTACAGATACGCAGTATTTT.

This clonotype came up a few times. This chain links TRBV4-3 with TRBJ2-7; the D is unclear. Trimming took 0 bases from V and 4 from J, leaving 16 bases between them. CDR1 LGHNA and CDR2 YSLEER come from the germline V gene. The CDR3 is 16 residues long. CDR3 coding DNA: TGCGCCAGCAGCCAAGATAATGGAGACGAAATATACGAGCAGTACTTC. It is translated as CASSQDNGDEIYEQYF.

This clonotype has a handful of counts. This chain links TRBV12-3 or TRBV12-4 with TRBJ1-1, with 12 bases that match TRBD1. V lost 5 bases and J lost 1; bases outside the gene matches: 5. The CDR3 extends over 16 amino acids. The CDR3 nucleotides read TGTGCCAGCAGTCGGGACAGGGGGCAGGGGAACACTGAAGCTTTCTTT. This encodes CASSRDRGQGNTEAFF.